The table lists the clone carrying this T cell receptor (beta chain) with a few counts. What it binds is unknown. These data belong to a study of fetal regulatory T cell absence and autoimmunity. Libraries were prepared by immunoSEQ multiplex PCR; TCRdb keeps only in-frame clonotypes and omits some of them. In the table there are 95,000 or so clones, around 72% of which are singletons. Notes on the study in general: Cord blood and pancreas showed broadly similar TRB gene family usage. Compared with cord blood, pancreas showed oligoclonal TCR enrichment, some clones over 100-fold. In IPEX syndrome, oligoclonal enrichment was read as supporting prenatal antigen-driven autoimmunity in the pancreas.

This CDR3 contains 13 residues. Germline CDR1 is ENHRY and CDR2 is SYGVKD. Trimming shortened V by 10 bases and J by 4 bases, and 16 bases separated the two germline ends. The sequenced material came from pancreas tissue. This chain links TRBV10-3 with TRBJ1-2, with D tentatively TRBD1 (5 bases). This TCR was sampled from a male donor with IPEX syndrome. The CDR3 loop is CATGGGGSYGYTF. DNA of the CDR3: TGTGCCACGGGTGGGGGAGGCAGCTATGGCTACACCTTC.